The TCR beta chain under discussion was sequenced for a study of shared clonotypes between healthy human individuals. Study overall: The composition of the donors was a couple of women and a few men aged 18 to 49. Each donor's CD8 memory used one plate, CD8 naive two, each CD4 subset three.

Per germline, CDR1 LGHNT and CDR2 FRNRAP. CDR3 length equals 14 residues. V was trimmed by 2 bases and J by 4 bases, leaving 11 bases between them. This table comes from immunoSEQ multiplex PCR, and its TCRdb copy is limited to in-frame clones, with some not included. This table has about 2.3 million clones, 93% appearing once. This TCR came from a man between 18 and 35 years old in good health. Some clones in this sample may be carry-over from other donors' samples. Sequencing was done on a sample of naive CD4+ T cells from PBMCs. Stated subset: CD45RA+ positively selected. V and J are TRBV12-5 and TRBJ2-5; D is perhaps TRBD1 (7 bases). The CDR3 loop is CASGLHRGLETQYF. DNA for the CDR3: TGTGCTAGTGGTTTGCACAGGGGACTAGAGACCCAGTACTTC.